The entry below gives a single T cell receptor (beta chain) sequence along with its context. The authors ran a second PCR of 7 to 11 cycles using a sample-barcoded 5' primer and a J-beta primer mix. TCRdb independently ran MiXCR on the 5' RACE reads; one entry per CDR3 protein. The sample yields about 640,000 distinct CDR3 sequences, approximately 50% seen once. CDR3 length: 16 amino acids. Between the trimmed V and J ends, which lost 8 bases and 0 bases, there was a span of 20 bases. Germline-derived CDR1 and CDR2 are DFQATT and SNEGSKA (reference sequence). The sample comes from a study of blood T cells in healthy people across ages.

The receptor's source is a man in his 60s in good health. Specimen: blood. The rearrangement uses TRBV20-1 and TRBJ2-1; TRBD2 is a possible D gene (5 bases). The CDR3 DNA sequence: TGCAGTACTAACAGAGCGGCAGGCGCCTCCTACAATGAGCAGTTCTTC. Translation: CSTNRAAGASYNEQFF.